This entry lists 22 T cell receptor beta chains sequenced from one sample in a study of PD-1 blockade in classical Hodgkin lymphoma. Time point denoted: newly diagnosed, previously untreated cHL patient sample. Data came from immunoSEQ multiplex PCR; TCRdb stores just in-frame clones and leaves some out. The data show roughly 77,000 clones, 93% seen once. Sequenced sample: peripheral blood mononuclear cells (PBMCs). The receptor set was obtained from a human donor with classical Hodgkin lymphoma.

V is TRBV10-3 and J is TRBJ2-3; D possibly corresponds to TRBD2 (6 bases). The V and J ends lost 10 bases and 2 bases respectively, with 13 bases between them. The CDR3 spans 13 residues. In germline, CDR1 is ENHRY, CDR2 SYGVKD. CDR3 residues: CATAGLNTDTQYF. CDR3 nucleotide sequence: TGTGCCACCGCGGGACTTAACACAGATACGCAGTATTTT.

This clone was observed a handful of times. The V call is TRBV28, the J call TRBJ2-7; D gene uncertain. From germline, CDR1 is MDHEN and CDR2 SYDVKM. The CDR3 covers 16 residues. The V gene lost 6 bases and the J gene lost 3 bases, with 21 bases spanning the gap. The chain's CDR3 is CASSPTGPRGFYEQYF. The CDR3, as DNA: TGTGCCAGCAGCCCAACCGGGCCCCGAGGTTTCTACGAGCAGTACTTC.

This clone showed up just a few times. The V and J genes are TRBV5-1 and TRBJ1-6; D gene uncertain. The CDR3 consists of 15 residues. Germline V gene lookup returns CDR1 SGHRS and CDR2 YFSETQ. V lost 0 bases to trimming and J lost 8 bases, with 12 bases between them. The CDR3 here is CASSLAAGLDSPLHF. CDR3 DNA: TGCGCCAGCAGCTTGGCGGCGGGGTTGGATTCACCCCTCCACTTT.

CDR3 DNA: TGTGCCAGCAGCTCGCGACAGGGAAACACCATATATTTT. Protein product: CASSSRQGNTIYF. The V and J genes are TRBV7-2 and TRBJ1-3; possibly TRBD1 for D (5 bases). Germline V gene sequence: CDR1 SGHTA, CDR2 FQGNSA. The CDR3 runs 13 residues. Trimming took 4 bases from V and 4 from J, leaving 8 bases between them.

The gene calls are TRBV28 and TRBJ2-7; no clear D. This CDR3 comprises 14 residues. Germline V gene data show CDR1 as MDHEN and CDR2 as SYDVKM. Between the trimmed V and J ends, which lost 6 bases and 1 base, there was a span of 13 bases. In nucleotides, the CDR3 is TGTGCCAGCAGCCCCTATTCACGTTCCTACGAGCAGTACTTC. Its protein product is CASSPYSRSYEQYF.

V usage is TRBV2 and J usage is TRBJ2-7, with 10 bases identical to TRBD1. The germline gives CDR1 SNHLY, CDR2 FYNNEI. V lost 6 bases, J lost 5 bases, and 7 bases stayed unmatched. This CDR3 is built from 14 residues. The CDR3 sequence is CASSRDRGLNEQYF. The CDR3 nucleotides read TGTGCCAGCAGCCGGGACAGGGGACTGAACGAGCAGTACTTC.

V is TRBV18 and J is TRBJ1-2, with TRBD1 as a possible D gene (5 bases). The length of the CDR3 is 15 residues. Trimming cost V 3 bases and J 2 bases, with 13 bases left between them. Looked up from germline, CDR1 is KGHSH and CDR2 is LQKENI. The CDR3 here is CASSPLQDINYGYTF. The DNA for the CDR3 is TGTGCCAGCTCACCCCTACAGGATATCAACTATGGCTACACCTTC. The complete variable domain, with remaining parts taken from reference TRBV18 and TRBJ1-2, reads NAGVMQNPRHLVRRRGQEARLRCSPMKGHSHVYWYRQLPEEGLKFMVYLQKENIIDESGMPKERFSAEFPKEGPSILRIQQVVRGDSAAYFCASSPLQDINYGYTFGSGTRLTVV.

The V gene is TRBV5-1, the J gene TRBJ2-7; possible D gene TRBD2, 5 bases. The CDR3 loop spans 13 amino acids. Germline values: CDR1 SGHRS, CDR2 YFSETQ. V was shortened by 4 bases and J by 3 bases, with 11 bases between the two germline ends. As DNA, the CDR3 is TGCGCCAGCAGCCCCGAGGGTTTCTACGAGCAGTACTTC. This sequence encodes CASSPEGFYEQYF.

The V call is TRBV28, the J call TRBJ2-7, with TRBD2 matching 7 bases. Looked up from germline, CDR1 is MDHEN and CDR2 is SYDVKM. Trimming cost V 5 bases and J 7 bases; bases outside gene matches: 8. The CDR3 sequence is 13 residues long. The CDR3 sequence is CASSVGGSKEQYF. The CDR3 coding sequence is TGTGCCAGCAGTGTGGGGGGGTCTAAGGAGCAGTACTTC.

The chain carries TRBV6-6 and TRBJ1-1; tentative D call: TRBD1 (5 bases). V lost 2 bases, J lost 10 bases, and 11 bases lay in between. Germline CDR1 MNHNY, CDR2 SVGAGI (reference sequence). This CDR3 region has 12 residues. The CDR3 region has the DNA TGTGCCAGCAGTTACCAGGGACCGGGAGCTTTCTTT. As protein: CASSYQGPGAFF.

The chain combines TRBV19 with TRBJ2-7, with D possibly being TRBD1 (6 bases). Between the trimmed V and J ends, which lost 11 bases and 6 bases, there was a span of 23 bases. The CDR3 runs to 14 residues. Germline CDR1 and CDR2: LNHDA and SQIVND (reference sequence). The CDR3 here is CALPPLQGQSEQYF. Written as DNA, the CDR3 is TGTGCCCTTCCCCCCTTGCAGGGACAAAGCGAGCAGTACTTC.

V usage is TRBV4-3 and J usage is TRBJ1-4, with a tentative D call TRBD1 (6 bases). Germline assignment: CDR1 LGHNA and CDR2 YSLEER. This CDR3 is 17 amino acids long. V lost 4 bases and J 7 bases, leaving 22 bases between the germline ends. DNA for the CDR3: TGCGCCAGCAGCCGTGCCCCCGTAGGACAGAGGGGTGAAAAACTGTTTTTT. Protein sequence: CASSRAPVGQRGEKLFF.

The rearrangement uses TRBV7-9 and TRBJ1-1, with D unclear. The CDR3 loop spans 13 amino acids. Trimming cost V 4 bases and J 3 bases, with 9 bases left between them. CDR1 SEHNR and CDR2 FQNEAQ come from the germline V gene (reference sequence). CDR3 nucleotides: TGTGCCAGCAGCTGGGGAAGCGACACTGAAGCTTTCTTT. Protein sequence: CASSWGSDTEAFF. Filled out from reference TRBV7-9 and TRBJ1-1, the complete variable domain reads DTGVSQNPRHKITKRGQNVTFRCDPISEHNRLYWYRQTLGQGPEFLTYFQNEAQLEKSRLLSDRFSAERPKGSFSTLEIQRTEQGDSAMYLCASSWGSDTEAFFGQGTRLTVV.

V is TRBV9 and J is TRBJ2-3; either TRBD1 or TRBD2 may fit D (5 bases each). This CDR3 region has 14 residues. Per germline, CDR1 SGDLS and CDR2 YYNGEE. V lost 6 bases to trimming and J lost 6 bases, with 17 bases between them. The CDR3 DNA is TGTGCCAGCACCAGAAGAGGGGTTGGGGATACGCAGTATTTT. It is translated as CASTRRGVGDTQYF. The full variable domain, its missing parts supplied by reference TRBV9 and TRBJ2-3, is DSGVTQTPKHLITATGQRVTLRCSPRSGDLSVYWYQQSLDQGLQFLIQYYNGEERAKGNILERFSAQQFPDLHSELNLSSLELGDSALYFCASTRRGVGDTQYFGPGTRLTVL.

The rearrangement links TRBV11-2 to TRBJ2-4; possibly TRBD2 for D (5 bases). Germline-derived CDR1 and CDR2 are SGHAT and FQNNGV. The V end lost 5 bases, the J end lost 6 bases, and 8 bases lay between the germline ends. The CDR3 length is 12 residues. The chain's CDR3 is CASSREGNIQYF. CDR3 in DNA: TGTGCCAGCAGCCGAGAGGGAAACATTCAGTACTTC. Complete variable domain (other parts from reference TRBV11-2 and TRBJ2-4): EAGVAQSPRYKIIEKRQSVAFWCNPISGHATLYWYQQILGQGPKLLIQFQNNGVVDDSQLPKDRFSAERLKGVDSTLKIQPAKLEDSAVYLCASSREGNIQYFGAGTRLSVL.

The chain carries TRBV9 and TRBJ2-3, with D hard to call. The CDR3 totals 14 residues. The V gene's germline CDR1 is SGDLS and CDR2 YYNGEE. Trimming shortened V by 2 bases and J by 2 bases, and 9 bases separated the two germline ends. The chain's CDR3 is CASSVGTITDTQYF. CDR3 coding DNA: TGTGCCAGCAGCGTTGGCACTATCACAGATACGCAGTATTTT. The variable domain in full, completed from reference TRBV9 and TRBJ2-3, reads DSGVTQTPKHLITATGQRVTLRCSPRSGDLSVYWYQQSLDQGLQFLIQYYNGEERAKGNILERFSAQQFPDLHSELNLSSLELGDSALYFCASSVGTITDTQYFGPGTRLTVL.

V usage is TRBV7-2 and J usage is TRBJ2-3; tentatively, D is TRBD2 (6 bases). CDR1 is SGHTA and CDR2 is FQGNSA in the germline V gene. The V end was cut by 3 bases, the J end by 6 bases, with 22 bases between. CDR3 size: 17 residues. CDR3 nucleotide sequence: TGTGCCAGCAGCTTGGGGCCACAACTAGCACGTCCGGATACGCAGTATTTT. Translating it yields CASSLGPQLARPDTQYF.

The chain couples TRBV28 to TRBJ2-7; TRBD2 agrees at 10 bases. V trimming: 4 bases; J trimming: 5 bases; junction bases outside the gene matches: 11. The CDR3 has 16 amino acids. Looked up from germline, CDR1 is MDHEN and CDR2 is SYDVKM. CDR3 sequence reads: CASSSRSGRAIHEQYF. CDR3 DNA: TGTGCCAGCAGTTCCCGGAGCGGGAGGGCCATCCACGAGCAGTACTTC. The full variable domain, rest sourced from reference TRBV28 and TRBJ2-7, is DVKVTQSSRYLVKRTGEKVFLECVQDMDHENMFWYRQDPGLGLRLIYFSYDVKMKEKGDIPEGYSVSREKKERFSLILESASTNQTSMYLCASSSRSGRAIHEQYFGPGTRLTVT.

The chain combines TRBV5-1 with TRBJ2-3; 10 bases are a match to TRBD2. V shed 3 bases and J 0 bases; nucleotides not matched to a gene: 10. CDR3 length: 18 amino acids. Germline V gives CDR1 SGHRS, CDR2 YFSETQ. The CDR3 DNA sequence: TGCGCCAGCAGCTACGGACTAGCGGCCGACCTCAGCACAGATACGCAGTATTTT. Its translation is CASSYGLAADLSTDTQYF.

This rearrangement joins TRBV7-2 to TRBJ2-1, with D uncertain. This CDR3 spans 12 amino acids. Germline-derived CDR1 and CDR2 are SGHTA and FQGNSA. Trimming removed 4 bases from V and 13 bases from J, with 14 bases in between. The CDR3 here is CASSSELSPQFF. For the CDR3, the DNA is TGTGCCAGCAGCTCCGAGCTATCCCCCCAGTTCTTC.

The chain employs TRBV6-6 and TRBJ2-7, with 9 bases lining up with TRBD1. The CDR3 contains 15 residues. With 5 bases clipped from V and 4 bases from J, the junction kept 9 bases outside the gene matches. Germline V gene data show CDR1 as MNHNY and CDR2 as SVGAGI (reference sequence). DNA of the CDR3: TGTGCCAGCAGTACTCGGGGACAGGGTGGTTACGAGCAGTACTTC. This sequence encodes CASSTRGQGGYEQYF.

The V gene is TRBV6-1, the J gene TRBJ1-3, with 8 bases lining up with TRBD1. The CDR3 has 15 residues. Germline V CDR1 and CDR2: MNHNS, SASEGT. Losses at the gene ends were 1 base for V and 4 bases for J; bases not matched to a gene: 3. The CDR3 loop reads CASSEVWTGGNTIYF. The CDR3 DNA reads TGTGCCAGCAGTGAAGTTTGGACAGGGGGAAACACCATATATTTT.